Presented here are 5 T cell receptor beta chains from one specimen sequenced in a study of blood T cell repertoires in COVID-19. Sequenced by immunoSEQ multiplex PCR; TCRdb stores in-frame clones only, minus some. Here the sample spans a few hundred thousand clones, about 92% being singletons. The source material was peripheral blood. Receptor source: a woman aged 55-69 years with COVID-19, enrolled during active disease.

The chain carries TRBV6-5 and TRBJ2-2; 9 bases map to TRBD1. The CDR3 has 15 residues. V lost 2 bases, J lost 7 bases, and 5 bases stayed unmatched. Germline V gene lookup returns CDR1 MNHEY and CDR2 SVGAGI. The CDR3 here is CASSYQTGGGGELFF. CDR3 in DNA: TGTGCCAGCAGTTACCAGACAGGGGGTGGCGGGGAGCTGTTTTTT.

The gene calls are TRBV4-1 and TRBJ1-5, with 9 bases that match TRBD1. Germline lookup yields CDR1 MGHRA and CDR2 YSYEKL. The CDR3 is made up of 16 amino acids. The trim removed 0 bases at V and 4 bases at J, leaving 4 bases unmatched. CDR3 coding DNA: TGCGCCAGCAGCCAAGAGGGGGGACAGGGTAATCAGCCCCAGCATTTT. It yields the protein CASSQEGGQGNQPQHF.

This chain connects TRBV10-3 to TRBJ1-1; TRBD1 agrees at 8 bases. Germline lookup yields CDR1 ENHRY and CDR2 SYGVKD. V was clipped by 6 bases and J by 2 bases; unmatched bases: 11. The CDR3 spans 16 residues. The CDR3 DNA is TGTGCCATCAGCCACGGACAGGGCCTGTTAAACACTGAAGCTTTCTTT. It yields the protein CAISHGQGLLNTEAFF.

The chain is built from TRBV7-9 and TRBJ2-1, with TRBD2 as a possible D gene (6 bases). The CDR3 covers 12 residues. V lost 5 bases, J lost 8 bases, and 10 bases lay in between. Germline CDR1 SEHNR, CDR2 FQNEAQ (reference sequence). DNA of the CDR3: TGTGCCAGCAGCGGGACGGGAGATGAGCAGTTCTTC. It codes for CASSGTGDEQFF. Full variable domain (remainder filled in from reference TRBV7-9 and TRBJ2-1): DTGVSQNPRHKITKRGQNVTFRCDPISEHNRLYWYRQTLGQGPEFLTYFQNEAQLEKSRLLSDRFSAERPKGSFSTLEIQRTEQGDSAMYLCASSGTGDEQFFGPGTRLTVL.

This chain joins TRBV18 and TRBJ1-5; D is undetermined. The CDR3 has 17 residues. The germline V gene encodes CDR1 KGHSH and CDR2 LQKENI. Trimming left V 1 base short and J 3 bases short, with 16 bases between. The CDR3: CASSPRAGKGANQPQHF. The CDR3 DNA reads TGTGCCAGCTCACCACGGGCGGGGAAGGGCGCCAATCAGCCCCAGCATTTT.